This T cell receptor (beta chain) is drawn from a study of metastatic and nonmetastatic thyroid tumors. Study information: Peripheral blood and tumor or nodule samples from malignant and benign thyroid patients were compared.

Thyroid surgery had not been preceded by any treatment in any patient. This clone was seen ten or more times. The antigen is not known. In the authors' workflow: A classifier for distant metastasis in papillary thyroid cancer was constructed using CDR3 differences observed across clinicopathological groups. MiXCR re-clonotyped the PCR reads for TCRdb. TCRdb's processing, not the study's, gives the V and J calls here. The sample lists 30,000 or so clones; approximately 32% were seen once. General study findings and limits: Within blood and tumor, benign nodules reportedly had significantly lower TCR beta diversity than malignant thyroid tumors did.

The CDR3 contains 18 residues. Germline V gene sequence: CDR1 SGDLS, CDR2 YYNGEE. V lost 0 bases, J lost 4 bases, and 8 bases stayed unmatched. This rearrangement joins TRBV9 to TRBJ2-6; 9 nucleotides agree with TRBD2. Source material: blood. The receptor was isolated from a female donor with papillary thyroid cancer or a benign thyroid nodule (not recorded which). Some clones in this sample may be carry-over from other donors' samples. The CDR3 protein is CASSVGGAGGLGANVLTF. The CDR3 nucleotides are TGTGCCAGCAGCGTAGGGGGTGCGGGAGGGCTCGGGGCCAACGTCCTGACTTTC. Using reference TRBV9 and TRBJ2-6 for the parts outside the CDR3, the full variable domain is DSGVTQTPKHLITATGQRVTLRCSPRSGDLSVYWYQQSLDQGLQFLIQYYNGEERAKGNILERFSAQQFPDLHSELNLSSLELGDSALYFCASSVGGAGGLGANVLTFGAGSRLTVL.